Below are 5 T cell receptor beta chains sequenced from a single sample in a study of blood T cells in healthy people across ages. The second PCR ran about 7 to 12 cycles with a sample-barcoded 5' primer and J-beta primers. Via MiXCR, TCRdb re-called the 5' RACE reads, giving one row per CDR3 protein. This sample yields 900,000 to 950,000 distinct CDR3 sequences, of which 29% are seen a single time; around 9.6% belongs to the top ten. The same specimen was also included in a second study, on T cells of mothers and their children.

Input material: blood. The source of these receptors is a woman aged 35 to 49 in good health.

The chain employs TRBV7-2 and TRBJ2-3; D is uncertain. V was cut by 5 bases and J by 6 bases, with 9 bases left in between. CDR1 and CDR2 from the germline V gene are SGHTA and FQGNSA. This CDR3 comprises 12 residues. In nucleotides, the CDR3 is TGTGCCAGCAGCGTTATGTGGGATACGCAGTATTTT. Its protein product is CASSVMWDTQYF.

This clonotype was counted ten times or more. The chain joins TRBV28 to TRBJ2-7; D perhaps matches TRBD1 (5 bases). The length of the CDR3 is 14 residues. V was trimmed by 3 bases and J by 0 bases, leaving 9 bases between them. Germline-derived CDR1 and CDR2 are MDHEN and SYDVKM. CDR3 nucleotide sequence: TGTGCCAGCAGTTTCTTGGACATCTCCTACGAGCAGTACTTC. As protein: CASSFLDISYEQYF. The full variable domain, completed using reference TRBV28 and TRBJ2-7, is DVKVTQSSRYLVKRTGEKVFLECVQDMDHENMFWYRQDPGLGLRLIYFSYDVKMKEKGDIPEGYSVSREKKERFSLILESASTNQTSMYLCASSFLDISYEQYFGPGTRLTVT.

This clonotype showed up many times. This chain uses TRBV11-2 with TRBJ2-7; D remains ambiguous. The CDR3 runs to 14 residues. V was shortened by 1 base and J by 5 bases, with 12 bases between the two germline ends. CDR1 is SGHAT and CDR2 is FQNNGV in the germline V gene. The CDR3 sequence: CASSLVRATHEQYF. As DNA, the CDR3 is TGTGCCAGCAGCTTAGTGCGAGCCACCCACGAGCAGTACTTC.

There are a few counts of this clonotype. This may be a read error: a much more frequent sequence differs by one nucleotide. V is TRBV5-1 and J is TRBJ2-1; D uncertain. The end of the DNA aligns better with TRBJ2-7, so the J call may be wrong. There are 15 residues in the CDR3. Germline assignment: CDR1 SGHRS and CDR2 YFSETQ. The CDR3 spells CASSLVELTYNEQYF. The CDR3 nucleotides are TGCGCCAGCAGTTTGGTAGAGTTAACCTACAATGAGCAGTACTTC.

For this clonotype: A much larger clonotype is one base distant, so this may be a read error. This chain connects TRBV28 to TRBJ2-1; no definite D call. The J call is doubtful: the DNA matches TRBJ2-7 better. The CDR3 spans 16 residues. In germline, CDR1 is MDHEN, CDR2 SYDVKM. The CDR3 is CASSYGDLGSYNEQYF. Here the CDR3 DNA reads TGTGCCAGCAGTTATGGAGACCTAGGTTCCTACAATGAGCAGTACTTC.